Below are 16 T cell receptor beta chains sequenced from a single sample in a study of blood T cells in healthy people across ages. Then a second PCR, running roughly 7 to 11 cycles, was carried out with a sample-barcoded 5' primer and a J-beta primer mix. TCRdb analysed the 5' RACE reads with MiXCR anew, one entry per CDR3 protein. The data hold around 940,000 distinct CDR3 sequences, with around 54% observed a single time. Sequenced sample: blood. The origin of the receptors is a woman aged 55-75 years in good health.

J is TRBJ2-1 and V is TRBV19, with 9 bases lining up with TRBD2. Germline trimming cut 3 bases from V and 7 bases from J; bases unmatched to any gene: 7. This CDR3 is built from 15 residues. CDR1 LNHDA and CDR2 SQIVND come from the germline V gene (reference sequence). CDR3 sequence: CASSMSGLARNEQFF. CDR3 in DNA: TGTGCCAGTAGTATGAGTGGACTAGCGAGAAATGAGCAGTTCTTC.

This chain connects TRBV10-3 to TRBJ1-2, with 7 bases that match TRBD1. CDR1 and CDR2 from the germline V gene are ENHRY and SYGVKD. The CDR3 totals 13 residues. The V segment lost 6 bases and the J segment 8 bases; nucleotides outside the gene matches: 9. The DNA for the CDR3 is TGTGCCATCAGATTAGACAGGGTGATCGGCTACACCTTC. Its translation is CAIRLDRVIGYTF.

The chain combines TRBV20-1 with TRBJ2-5; 7 bases map to TRBD2. Trimming removed 2 bases from V and 0 bases from J; junction bases left unmatched: 3. Germline V gene lookup returns CDR1 DFQATT and CDR2 SNEGSKA (reference sequence). The CDR3 extends over 14 amino acids. CDR3 sequence: CSARITSDQETQYF. In DNA, the CDR3 is TGCAGTGCTAGAATAACTAGCGACCAAGAGACCCAGTACTTC.

As concerns this clonotype: One end of the junction varies from germline; a read error may be responsible. V is TRBV29-1 and J is TRBJ1-2; no firm D call. The germline V gene encodes CDR1 SQVTM and CDR2 ANQGSEA. The length of the CDR3 is 11 residues. The CDR3 bases are TGCAGCGTTGAACGTGGAGGCGGCTACACTTTC. It is translated as CSVERGGGYTF.

The chain links TRBV7-9 to TRBJ2-1, with 11 bases identical to TRBD2. The CDR3 is 17 residues long. Per germline, CDR1 SEHNR and CDR2 FQNEAQ (reference sequence). V dropped 5 bases and J dropped 4; count of bases not matched to a gene: 10. CDR3 in DNA: TGTGCCAGCAGCAGCCGTACTAGCGGGAGTAGGTACAATGAGCAGTTCTTC. Amino acids: CASSSRTSGSRYNEQFF.

The chain combines TRBV20-1 with TRBJ2-5, with 8 bases lining up with TRBD2. Trimming removed 6 bases from V and 5 bases from J; junction bases left unmatched: 23. The germline V gene encodes CDR1 DFQATT and CDR2 SNEGSKA (reference sequence). This CDR3 spans 18 amino acids. This CDR3 reads CSAAGTSGRGGGMETQYF. Written as DNA, the CDR3 is TGCAGTGCGGCCGGGACTAGTGGGAGAGGCGGGGGAATGGAGACCCAGTACTTC.

The count of this clonotype is one. The chain combines TRBV6-1 with TRBJ2-4, with D unclear. The DNA end lines up better with TRBJ2-7; the J call may be wrong. From germline, CDR1 is MNHNS and CDR2 SASEGT. CDR3 length: 12 amino acids. The CDR3 nucleotides read TGTGCCAGCCGACAATTTACCTACGAGCAGTACTTC. This codes for CASRQFTYEQYF.

The V call is TRBV28, the J call TRBJ2-7, with 7 positions matching TRBD2. Germline CDR1 is MDHEN and CDR2 is SYDVKM. With V trimmed by 5 bases and J by 2 bases, 9 bases remained unmatched. The CDR3 extends over 15 amino acids. The CDR3 spells CASSPWEGSPYEQYF. CDR3 coding DNA: TGTGCCAGCAGTCCGTGGGAGGGAAGTCCCTACGAGCAGTACTTC.

V usage is TRBV28 and J usage is TRBJ1-1; no clear D. The CDR3 is 13 residues long. V lost 3 bases to trimming and J lost 4 bases, with 9 bases between them. Germline CDR1 reads MDHEN; CDR2 reads SYDVKM. The CDR3: CASSLDELTEAFF. The CDR3 DNA reads TGTGCCAGCAGTTTGGATGAGCTCACTGAAGCTTTCTTT.

This clonotype was recorded a few times. This rearrangement joins TRBV27 to TRBJ2-1; D is uncertain. This CDR3 contains 14 residues. CDR1 and CDR2 from the germline V gene are MNHEY and SMNVEV (reference sequence). V was trimmed by 6 bases and J by 0 bases, leaving 9 bases between them. CDR3 amino acids: CASSQRSSYNEQFF. The CDR3 DNA sequence: TGTGCCAGCAGCCAAAGGAGCTCCTACAATGAGCAGTTCTTC.

The chain combines TRBV25-1 with TRBJ2-1, with D tentatively TRBD1 or TRBD2 (5 bases each). Trimming shortened V by 2 bases and J by 10 bases, and 18 bases separated the two germline ends. The germline gives CDR1 MGHDK, CDR2 SYGVNS. CDR3 length: 15 amino acids. CDR3 DNA sequence: TGTGCCAGCAGTGAAATAGGGAACAGGAGGAAGGAGCAGTTCTTC. Protein product: CASSEIGNRRKEQFF.

The rearrangement joins TRBV20-1 to TRBJ1-5, with D maybe TRBD1 (5 bases). V lost 2 bases to trimming and J lost 0 bases, with 14 bases between them. Germline values: CDR1 DFQATT, CDR2 SNEGSKA (reference sequence). The CDR3 contains 16 residues. CDR3 DNA sequence: TGCAGTGCTAGAAAGCCCTGGGGGGTTAGCAATCAGCCCCAGCATTTT. It specifies CSARKPWGVSNQPQHF.

V gene TRBV6-5 combines with J gene TRBJ2-3, with a possible D match to TRBD2 (6 bases). There are 15 residues in the CDR3. Trimming removed 3 bases at V and 3 bases at J, with 13 bases between. The germline V gene encodes CDR1 MNHEY and CDR2 SVGAGI. The CDR3 protein is CASSYRGRFTDTQYF. CDR3 nucleotide sequence: TGTGCCAGCAGTTATCGAGGGAGGTTTACAGATACGCAGTATTTT.

The rearrangement uses TRBV6-6 and TRBJ2-5; D is perhaps TRBD1 (6 bases). The last part of the DNA fits TRBJ2-7 better; the J call may be wrong. The CDR3 totals 15 residues. The germline gives CDR1 MNHNY, CDR2 SVGAGI (reference sequence). CDR3 coding DNA: TGTGCCAGCAGCGTTGAGGGGGACGGGCCCGACGAGCAGTACTTC. Translated, it gives CASSVEGDGPDEQYF.

CDR3 in amino acids: CASSSGAGGETQYF. The CDR3 nucleotides are TGTGCCAGCAGCTCCGGAGCGGGAGGAGAGACCCAGTACTTC. The genes are TRBV11-2 and TRBJ2-5, with TRBD2 matching over 9 bases. Trimming took 4 bases from V and 4 from J; bases not matched to a gene: 4. The germline V gene has CDR1 SGHAT and CDR2 FQNNGV. This CDR3 comprises 14 residues.

The gene calls are TRBV20-1 and TRBJ2-3; maybe TRBD1 (6 bases). Germline V lookup: CDR1 DFQATT, CDR2 SNEGSKA (reference sequence). The CDR3 runs to 16 residues. V lost 3 bases and J 3 bases, leaving 19 bases between the germline ends. In DNA, the CDR3 is TGCAGTGCTAGCGACCAAAACAGGGTTGGAACAGATACGCAGTATTTT. It is translated as CSASDQNRVGTDTQYF.